This TCR beta chain was identified during a study of neurological immune-mediated disorders. TCRdb ran MiXCR on the 5' RACE reads and lists one entry per CDR3 protein. The sample carries 87,000 or so distinct CDR3 sequences, around 3.3% recorded once. This clonotype was recorded at least ten times. The CDR3 has 16 amino acids. With 2 bases clipped from V and 6 bases from J, the junction kept 9 bases outside the gene matches. This clonotype was sampled from a woman under 30 with multiple sclerosis. Material for sequencing was PBMCs. The V gene is TRBV12-3 or TRBV12-4, the J gene TRBJ2-3; 9 nucleotides match TRBD2. For the CDR3, the DNA is TGTGCCAGCAGTTTATTCGGTAGCGGGAGCTTGGATACGCAGTATTTT. Translated, it gives CASSLFGSGSLDTQYF.